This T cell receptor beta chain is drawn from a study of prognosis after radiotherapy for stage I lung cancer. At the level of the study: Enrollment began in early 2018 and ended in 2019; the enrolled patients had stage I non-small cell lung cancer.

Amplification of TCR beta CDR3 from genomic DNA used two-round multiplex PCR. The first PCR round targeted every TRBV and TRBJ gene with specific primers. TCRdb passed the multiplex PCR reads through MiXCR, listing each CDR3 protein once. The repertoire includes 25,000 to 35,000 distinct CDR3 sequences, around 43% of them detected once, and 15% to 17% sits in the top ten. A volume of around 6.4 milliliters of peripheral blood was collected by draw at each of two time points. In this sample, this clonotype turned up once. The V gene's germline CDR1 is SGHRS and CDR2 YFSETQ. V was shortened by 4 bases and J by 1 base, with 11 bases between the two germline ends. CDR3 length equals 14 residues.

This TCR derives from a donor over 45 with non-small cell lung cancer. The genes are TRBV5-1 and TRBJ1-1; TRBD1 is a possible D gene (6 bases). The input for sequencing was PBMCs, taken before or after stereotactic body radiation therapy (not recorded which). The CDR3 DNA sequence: TGCGCCAGCAGCAACCAAGGGGGGAACACTGAAGCTTTCTTT. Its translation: CASSNQGGNTEAFF. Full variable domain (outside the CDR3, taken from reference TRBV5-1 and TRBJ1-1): KAGVTQTPRYLIKTRGQQVTLSCSPISGHRSVSWYQQTPGQGLQFLFEYFSETQRNKGNFPGRFSGRQFSNSRSEMNVSTLELGDSALYLCASSNQGGNTEAFFGQGTRLTVV.